This T cell receptor beta chain was recovered during a study of beta chain features in type 1 diabetes. Findings and limits, study-wide: Significant though moderate, a shortening of TCRB CDR3s appeared in all four CD4+ subsets of Type 1 diabetes patients.

In this sample, this clone turned up a few times. The antigen is unknown. The study reverse transcribed the entire isolated RNA, so it sequenced expressed TCRB transcripts. The method was immunoSEQ multiplex PCR; TCRdb's version includes in-frame clones alone and lacks a portion of them. The data hold under 300,000 clones, with roughly a tenth observed a single time. The clonotype originates from a man aged 30-40 years with type 1 diabetes. Material for sequencing was naive CD4+ T cells from blood.

The CDR3 protein is CASSLTESDEKLFF. CDR3 in DNA: TGTGCCAGCAGCTTAACAGAGTCGGATGAAAAACTGTTTTTT. The V gene is TRBV7-2, the J gene TRBJ1-4; D is undetermined. The V and J ends lost 2 bases and 6 bases respectively, with 10 bases between them. The CDR3 runs 14 residues. CDR1 is SGHTA and CDR2 is FQGNSA in the germline V gene.